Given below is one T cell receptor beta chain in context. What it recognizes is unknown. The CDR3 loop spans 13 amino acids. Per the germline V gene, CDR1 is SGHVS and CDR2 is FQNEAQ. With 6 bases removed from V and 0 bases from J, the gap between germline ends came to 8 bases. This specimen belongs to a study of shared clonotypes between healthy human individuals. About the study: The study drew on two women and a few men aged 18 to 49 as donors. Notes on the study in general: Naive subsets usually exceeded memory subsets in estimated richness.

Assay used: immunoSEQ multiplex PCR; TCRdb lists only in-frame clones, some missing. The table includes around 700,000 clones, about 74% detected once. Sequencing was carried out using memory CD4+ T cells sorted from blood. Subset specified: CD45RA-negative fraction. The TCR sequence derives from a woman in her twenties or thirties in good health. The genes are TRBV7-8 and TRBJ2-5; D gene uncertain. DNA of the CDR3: TGTGCCAGCAGATGGCCGTACCAAGAGACCCAGTACTTC. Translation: CASRWPYQETQYF.